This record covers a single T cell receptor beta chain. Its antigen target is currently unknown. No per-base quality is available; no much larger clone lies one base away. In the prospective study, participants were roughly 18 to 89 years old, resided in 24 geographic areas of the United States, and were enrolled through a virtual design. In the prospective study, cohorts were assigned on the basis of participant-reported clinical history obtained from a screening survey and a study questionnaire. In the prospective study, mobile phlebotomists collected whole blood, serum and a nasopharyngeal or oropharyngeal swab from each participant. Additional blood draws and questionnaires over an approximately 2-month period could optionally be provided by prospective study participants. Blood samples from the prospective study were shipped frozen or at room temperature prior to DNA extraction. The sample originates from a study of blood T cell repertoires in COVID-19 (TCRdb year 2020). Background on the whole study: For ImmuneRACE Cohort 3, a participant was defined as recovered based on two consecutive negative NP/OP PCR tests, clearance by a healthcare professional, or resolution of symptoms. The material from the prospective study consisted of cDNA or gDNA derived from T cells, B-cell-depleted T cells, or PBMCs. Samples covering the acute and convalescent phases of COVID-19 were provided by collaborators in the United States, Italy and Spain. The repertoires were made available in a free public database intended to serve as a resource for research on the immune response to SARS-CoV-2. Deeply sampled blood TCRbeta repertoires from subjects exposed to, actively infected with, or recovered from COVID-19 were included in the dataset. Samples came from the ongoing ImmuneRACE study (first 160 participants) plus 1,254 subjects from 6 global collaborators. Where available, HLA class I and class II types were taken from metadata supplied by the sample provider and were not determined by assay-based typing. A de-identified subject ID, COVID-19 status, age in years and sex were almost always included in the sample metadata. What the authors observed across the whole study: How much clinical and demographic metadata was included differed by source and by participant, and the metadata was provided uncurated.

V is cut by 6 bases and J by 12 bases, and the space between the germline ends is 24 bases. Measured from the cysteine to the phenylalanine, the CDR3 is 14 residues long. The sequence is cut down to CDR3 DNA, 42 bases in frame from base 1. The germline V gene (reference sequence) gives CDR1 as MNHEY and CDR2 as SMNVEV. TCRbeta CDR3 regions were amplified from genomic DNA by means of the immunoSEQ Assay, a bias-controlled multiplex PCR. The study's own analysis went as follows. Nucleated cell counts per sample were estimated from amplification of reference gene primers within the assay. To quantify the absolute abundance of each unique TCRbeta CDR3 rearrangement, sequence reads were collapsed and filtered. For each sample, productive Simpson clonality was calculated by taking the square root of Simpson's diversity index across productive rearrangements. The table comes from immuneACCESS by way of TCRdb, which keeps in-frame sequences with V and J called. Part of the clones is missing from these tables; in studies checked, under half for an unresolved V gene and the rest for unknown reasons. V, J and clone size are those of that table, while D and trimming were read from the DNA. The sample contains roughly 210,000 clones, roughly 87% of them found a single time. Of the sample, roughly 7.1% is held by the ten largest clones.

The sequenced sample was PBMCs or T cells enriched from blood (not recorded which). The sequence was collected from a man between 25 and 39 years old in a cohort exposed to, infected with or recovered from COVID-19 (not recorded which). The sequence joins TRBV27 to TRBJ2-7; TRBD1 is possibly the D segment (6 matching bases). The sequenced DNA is TGTGCCAGCAGACCGTTTGGACAGAAAAGTGAGAGGTACTTC. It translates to CASRPFGQKSERYF.